These 2 T cell receptor beta chains came from one sample sequenced in a study of shared clonotypes between healthy human individuals. Profiling relied on immunoSEQ multiplex PCR, and the TCRdb table lists in-frame clones only, not all of them. The sample consists of about 2.5 million clones, less than 95% of them appearing once. The sample was naive CD4+ T cells from PBMCs. Stated subset: CD45RA+ positively selected. Receptors originate from a man aged 18 to 35 in good health. Some clones in this sample may be carry-over from other donors' samples.

The V and J genes are TRBV30 and TRBJ1-2; D remains ambiguous. The CDR3 spans 12 residues. The germline CDR1 and CDR2 sequences are GTSNPN and SVGIG (reference sequence). V lost 7 bases to trimming and J lost 7 bases, with 16 bases between them. CDR3 region: CASHGPWGGYTF. For the CDR3, the DNA is TGTGCCTCCCACGGTCCCTGGGGTGGCTACACCTTC.

The chain combines TRBV5-4 with TRBJ2-2, with 7 nucleotides matching TRBD1. Germline CDR1 reads SGHNT; CDR2 reads YYREEE (reference sequence). CDR3 length equals 17 residues. The junction had 8 bases not matched to a gene; V was cut back by 3 bases and J by 0 bases. CDR3 nucleotide sequence: TGTGCCAGCAGCTGGGTACAGGGGACAACGAACACCGGGGAGCTGTTTTTT. It codes for CASSWVQGTTNTGELFF.